This is a list of T cell receptor beta chains from one sample in a study of control samples from healthy donors and cancer patients. Profiling relied on immunoSEQ multiplex PCR, and the TCRdb table lists in-frame clones only, not all of them. The table includes 150,000 to 200,000 clones, 85% to 90% detected once. The sequenced sample was blood. These receptors were obtained from a woman in her 50s in good health. Both conserved end residues are part of each CDR3. The order of the fields is CDR3 protein, CDR3 DNA, V gene, D gene, J gene, clone size. The D gene is left open where the match is weak. Some rows mark clone size as missing; the rest say once, few, many or name a class of expanded clone.

CDR3: CASSQGVVTSVIYGYTF
DNA: TGCGCCAGCAGCCAAGGGGTGGTGACCTCCGTAATCTATGGCTACACCTTC
V: TRBV4-1
D: .
J: TRBJ1-2
size: .

CDR3: CASSLSWRQGQETQYF
DNA: TGTGCCAGCAGTTTATCGTGGCGGCAGGGCCAAGAGACCCAGTACTTC
V: TRBV27
D: .
J: TRBJ2-5
size: .

CDR3: CASSLTTRGYGYTF
DNA: TGTGCCAGCAGTTTAACAACCCGGGGCTATGGCTACACCTTC
V: TRBV27
D: .
J: TRBJ1-2
size: .

CDR3: CASTQAYGYTF
DNA: TGTGCCAGCACCCAGGCCTATGGCTACACCTTC
V: TRBV28
D: .
J: TRBJ1-2
size: .

CDR3: CASSPMAVANEQFF
DNA: TGTGCCAGCAGCCCGATGGCGGTGGCCAATGAGCAGTTCTTC
V: TRBV7-6
D: .
J: TRBJ2-1
size: .

CDR3: CASSEGRLAGFTDTQYF
DNA: TGCGCCAGCAGTGAGGGGCGACTAGCGGGATTCACAGATACGCAGTATTTT
V: TRBV10-1
D: TRBD2
J: TRBJ2-3
size: .

CDR3: CSATGGNEKLFF
DNA: TGCAGCGCGACAGGGGGTAATGAAAAACTGTTTTTT
V: TRBV29-1
D: TRBD1
J: TRBJ1-4
size: few

CDR3: CASNEGRRSPLHF
DNA: TGTGCCAGCAACGAGGGGCGACGTTCACCCCTCCACTTT
V: TRBV7-2
D: .
J: TRBJ1-6
size: .

CDR3: CASGAYEQYF
DNA: TGTGCCAGCGGCGCCTACGAGCAGTACTTC
V: TRBV14
D: .
J: TRBJ2-7
size: .

CDR3: CASSQLGDTQYF
DNA: TGTGCCAGCAGCCAACTGGGGGATACGCAGTATTTT
V: TRBV4-2
D: .
J: TRBJ2-3
size: .

CDR3: CASSLTGNEQFF
DNA: TGTGCCAGCAGCTTAACAGGCAATGAGCAGTTCTTC
V: TRBV7-2
D: .
J: TRBJ2-1
size: .

CDR3: CASSLLFGTGNTIYF
DNA: TGTGCCAGCAGTTTGCTTTTCGGTACTGGAAACACCATATATTTT
V: TRBV28
D: .
J: TRBJ1-3
size: once

CDR3: CASSGQRVAFF
DNA: TGTGCCAGCAGTGGTCAAAGGGTAGCTTTCTTT
V: TRBV2
D: .
J: TRBJ1-1
size: .

CDR3: CASSYSRTGLGDEQYF
DNA: TGTGCCAGCAGTTACTCTCGGACCGGACTGGGGGACGAGCAGTACTTC
V: TRBV6-5
D: .
J: TRBJ2-7
size: .

CDR3: CASSALAQSSYNEQFF
DNA: TGTGCCAGCAGCGCCCTAGCGCAAAGCTCCTACAATGAGCAGTTCTTC
V: TRBV9
D: .
J: TRBJ2-1
size: .

CDR3: CASSPRGLLQETQYF
DNA: TGTGCCAGCAGCCCCCGGGGACTACTCCAAGAGACCCAGTACTTC
V: TRBV7-8
D: TRBD2
J: TRBJ2-5
size: .

CDR3: CASSRDKNIQYF
DNA: TGTGCCAGCAGCCGGGACAAAAACATTCAGTACTTC
V: TRBV5-4
D: .
J: TRBJ2-4
size: .

CDR3: CASSIGGFSGNTIYF
DNA: TGTGCCAGTAGTATAGGTGGTTTCTCTGGAAACACCATATATTTT
V: TRBV19
D: .
J: TRBJ1-3
size: .

CDR3: CASSPRQGAAYEQYF
DNA: TGTGCCAGCAGCCCCCGACAGGGGGCCGCCTACGAGCAGTACTTC
V: TRBV6-6
D: TRBD1
J: TRBJ2-7
size: few

CDR3: CASSQDQGPYEQYF
DNA: TGCGCCAGCAGCCAGGACCAGGGGCCCTACGAGCAGTACTTC
V: TRBV4-3
D: .
J: TRBJ2-7
size: once

CDR3: CASSYSAGYRNEQYF
DNA: TGTGCCAGCAGTTACTCCGCAGGGTATCGGAACGAGCAGTACTTC
V: TRBV6-5
D: .
J: TRBJ2-7
size: .

CDR3: CAWGGQTQYF
DNA: TGTGCCTGGGGGGGACAGACCCAGTACTTC
V: TRBV30
D: .
J: TRBJ2-5
size: .

CDR3: CASSLSTRNTEAFF
DNA: TGTGCCAGCAGTTTGTCAACACGGAACACTGAAGCTTTCTTT
V: TRBV28
D: .
J: TRBJ1-1
size: .

CDR3: CATQGRAGANTGELFF
DNA: TGTGCCACCCAAGGGCGGGCGGGAGCGAACACCGGGGAGCTGTTTTTT
V: TRBV10-3
D: TRBD2
J: TRBJ2-2
size: .

CDR3: CASSQGQGGQGGQPQHF
DNA: TGTGCCAGCAGCCAAGGACAGGGAGGACAAGGGGGTCAGCCCCAGCATTTT
V: TRBV3-1/TRBV3-2
D: TRBD1
J: TRBJ1-5
size: .

CDR3: CASSAGHTNYGYTF
DNA: TGCGCCAGCAGCGCGGGCCATACTAACTATGGCTACACCTTC
V: TRBV5-1
D: .
J: TRBJ1-2
size: .

CDR3: CASSQRIADTQYF
DNA: TGCGCCAGCAGCCAACGAATAGCAGATACGCAGTATTTT
V: TRBV4-3
D: .
J: TRBJ2-3
size: .

CDR3: CAIRKGTDTQYF
DNA: TGTGCCATCAGGAAGGGCACAGATACGCAGTATTTT
V: TRBV10-3
D: .
J: TRBJ2-3
size: .

CDR3: CASSRVTQYF
DNA: TGTGCCAGCAGTCGGGTGACCCAGTACTTC
V: TRBV28
D: .
J: TRBJ2-5
size: .

CDR3: CASSSTGVSSPLHF
DNA: TGTGCCAGCAGCTCGACAGGGGTATCTTCACCCCTCCACTTT
V: TRBV7-9
D: TRBD1
J: TRBJ1-6
size: .

CDR3: CASLQGYEQYF
DNA: TGTGCCAGCCTCCAGGGCTACGAGCAGTACTTC
V: TRBV6-5
D: .
J: TRBJ2-7
size: .

CDR3: CASSSTGGYGYTF
DNA: TGTGCCAGCAGCTCCACAGGGGGCTATGGCTACACCTTC
V: TRBV5-4
D: TRBD1
J: TRBJ1-2
size: once

CDR3: CASSDIWGMSNQPQHF
DNA: TGTGCCAGCAGTGATATCTGGGGGATGAGCAATCAGCCCCAGCATTTT
V: TRBV2
D: .
J: TRBJ1-5
size: few

CDR3: CASMRDSLTGELFF
DNA: TGCGCCAGCATGAGGGACAGTCTTACAGGGGAGCTGTTTTTT
V: TRBV5-1
D: TRBD1
J: TRBJ2-2
size: once

CDR3: CASSPYSGQPQHF
DNA: TGTGCCAGCAGTCCCTATTCCGGGCAGCCCCAGCATTTT
V: TRBV7-2
D: .
J: TRBJ1-5
size: .

CDR3: CSVSDSVYEQYF
DNA: TGCAGCGTTTCCGACAGTGTCTACGAGCAGTACTTC
V: TRBV29-1
D: .
J: TRBJ2-7
size: .

CDR3: CASSYSGTGGQYF
DNA: TGTGCCAGCAGTTACTCCGGGACAGGGGGGCAGTACTTC
V: TRBV6-5
D: TRBD1
J: TRBJ2-7
size: .

CDR3: CASSLQGYEQYF
DNA: TGTGCCAGCAGCTTACAGGGCTACGAGCAGTACTTC
V: TRBV6-5
D: .
J: TRBJ2-7
size: .

CDR3: CASSRGTLQETQYF
DNA: TGTGCCAGCAGCCGGGGGACCCTTCAAGAGACCCAGTACTTC
V: TRBV7-2
D: .
J: TRBJ2-5
size: .

CDR3: CASSPQRGMNTEAFF
DNA: TGTGCCAGCAGCCCCCAGAGGGGAATGAACACTGAAGCTTTCTTT
V: TRBV7-2
D: .
J: TRBJ1-1
size: .

CDR3: CASSGRDNQETQYF
DNA: TGTGCCAGCAGCGGCCGGGACAACCAAGAGACCCAGTACTTC
V: TRBV9
D: .
J: TRBJ2-5
size: .

CDR3: CAIRGQGSITDTQYF
DNA: TGTGCCATCAGGGGCCAGGGGTCCATCACAGATACGCAGTATTTT
V: TRBV10-3
D: .
J: TRBJ2-3
size: .